This T cell receptor beta chain was retrieved from a study of shared clonotypes between healthy human individuals. The overall study: Three plates were used per donor for CD4 naive, three for CD4 memory, two for CD8 naive and one for CD8 memory.

TCRdb keeps only in-frame clones here, not all; method: immunoSEQ multiplex PCR. The table shows some 2 million clones, with just under 95% occurring only once. Germline CDR1 is MDHEN and CDR2 is SYDVKM. The CDR3 spans 14 residues. V dropped 2 bases and J dropped 7 bases, with 11 bases sitting between them. In its sample, this clone was seen once. CD45RO-negative cells were positively selected for CCR7, leaving out terminally differentiated effector memory CD45RA+ cells. Those who donated, Caucasian adults without exception, all lived in Nashville, Tennessee. The genes are TRBV28 and TRBJ2-2; possible D gene TRBD1, 5 bases. The sequenced sample was naive CD8+ T cells sorted from blood. This clonotype was sampled from a man aged 18 to 30 in good health. The CDR3 DNA reads TGTGCCAGCAGTTTAAGGGGCTGGGGCGGGGAGCTGTTTTTT. Translated: CASSLRGWGGELFF. Supplemented by reference TRBV28 and TRBJ2-2, the full variable domain reads DVKVTQSSRYLVKRTGEKVFLECVQDMDHENMFWYRQDPGLGLRLIYFSYDVKMKEKGDIPEGYSVSREKKERFSLILESASTNQTSMYLCASSLRGWGGELFFGEGSRLTVL.